This T cell receptor (beta chain) is drawn from a study of neoadjuvant nivolumab and ipilimumab in lung cancer. Looking at the study overall: Patients got nivolumab 3 mg/kg on days 1, 15 and 29; combination added ipilimumab 1 mg/kg day 1. Study-wide findings and caveats: Compared with tumor-adjacent uninvolved lung, resected tumors showed greater richness and clonality.

After removal of 6 bases from V and 4 bases from J, the junction contained 4 bases not matched to a gene. CDR3 length equals 13 residues. CDR1 and CDR2 (germline): GTSNPN, SVGIG (reference sequence). Note on this clone: The target antigen is unknown.

Repertoires were generated with immunoSEQ multiplex PCR, while TCRdb's copy carries only in-frame clones and drops some. Of a few thousand clones listed, roughly nine tenths are singletons. The receptor was isolated from an adult with non-small cell lung cancer. Some clones in this sample may be carry-over from other donors' samples. The material was blood, obtained after neoadjuvant nivolumab, alone or with ipilimumab, at or shortly before surgery. The V call is TRBV30, the J call TRBJ2-3; 10 bases match TRBD1. Written as DNA, the CDR3 is TGTGCCTGCCGGGACAGGGGATCAGATACGCAGTATTTT. Translating gives CACRDRGSDTQYF.